The next 19 T cell receptor beta chains were all read from a single sample in a study of monozygotic twins with inflammatory bowel disease. No DNA is given; TCRdb re-called the 5' RACE reads and lists each CDR3 protein once. The sample table sets out 300,000 to 450,000 distinct CDR3 sequences. Sequenced input: blood. These receptors came from a human donor with ulcerative colitis or Crohn's disease, or a healthy co-twin of an affected twin (not recorded which).

The rearrangement links TRBV7-9 to TRBJ2-5; the D call from TCRdb, TRBD1, cannot be confirmed without DNA. From germline, CDR1 is SEHNR and CDR2 FQNEAQ (reference sequence). CDR3 length equals 15 residues. The CDR3 spells CASSLGQGRGETQYF.

The chain joins TRBV12-3 or TRBV12-4 to TRBJ1-4. This CDR3 is built from 15 residues. CDR3 amino acids: CASSRGVATNEKLFF.

The chain has TRBV6-2 or TRBV6-3 and TRBJ1-3. There are 15 residues in the CDR3. Germline V CDR1 and CDR2: MNHEY, SVGEGT. The CDR3 loop is CASSYRGGPGNTIYF.

This sequence joins TRBV6-5 and TRBJ2-5; as DNA is missing, the TRBD1 call by TCRdb cannot be tested. Germline values: CDR1 MNHEY, CDR2 SVGAGI. The CDR3 totals 16 residues. CDR3 sequence reads: CASSYPDDRKGETQYF.

The CDR3 spells CASSVTGAGEQYF. V is TRBV5-5 and J is TRBJ2-7; TCRdb's D call of TRBD1 is untestable without DNA. The CDR3 runs 13 residues. Germline-derived CDR1 and CDR2 are SGHKS and YYEKEE (reference sequence).

This rearrangement joins TRBV7-8 to TRBJ1-2; TCRdb's D gene call, TRBD1, goes unchecked for lack of DNA. Germline CDR1 SGHVS, CDR2 FQNEAQ. The CDR3 loop spans 16 amino acids. The CDR3 here is CASSLARGGRSYGYTF.

The chain joins TRBV6-4 to TRBJ2-4; TCRdb proposes TRBD1, but this gene call is untestable without DNA. Germline values: CDR1 MRHNA, CDR2 SNTAGT. The length of the CDR3 is 19 residues. Here the CDR3 reads CASSHRDREGGRGKNIQYF.

This rearrangement joins TRBV30 to TRBJ2-7; TCRdb's D call, TRBD1, is unchecked because there is no DNA. The germline CDR1 and CDR2 sequences are GTSNPN and SVGIG (reference sequence). CDR3 size: 13 residues. The CDR3 reads CACPGQGVHEQYF.

J is TRBJ1-1 and V is TRBV7-2. The germline CDR1 and CDR2 sequences are SGHTA and FQGNSA. CDR3 size: 13 residues. This CDR3 reads CASSFSLNTEAFF. Full variable domain (missing parts from reference TRBV7-2 and TRBJ1-1): GAGVSQSPSNKVTEKGKDVELRCDPISGHTALYWYRQSLGQGLEFLIYFQGNSAPDKSGLPSDRFSAERTGGSVSTLTIQRTQQEDSAVYLCASSFSLNTEAFFGQGTRLTVV.

The chain employs TRBV9 and TRBJ2-7. Germline values: CDR1 SGDLS, CDR2 YYNGEE. CDR3 length equals 13 residues. The CDR3 loop reads CASSVAAQFEQYF.

The V call is TRBV5-1, the J call TRBJ2-2; TCRdb names TRBD2, which stays unverified in the absence of DNA. The CDR3 sequence is 15 residues long. Per the germline V gene, CDR1 is SGHRS and CDR2 is YFSETQ. CDR3 protein: CASSLRGPAPGELFF.

V gene TRBV24-1 combines with J gene TRBJ2-1; TCRdb indicates TRBD1, and absent DNA this call remains unverified. Germline-derived CDR1 and CDR2 are KGHDR and SFDVKD. This CDR3 region has 16 residues. CDR3 loop: CATSDLMTDSIHEQFF.

The genes are TRBV20-1 and TRBJ2-3; no DNA is available, so the TRBD1 call from TCRdb remains unchecked. CDR3 length: 12 amino acids. In germline, CDR1 is DFQATT, CDR2 SNEGSKA (reference sequence). Here the CDR3 reads CSARPGDDTQYF.

The rearrangement joins TRBV5-1 to TRBJ2-4. This CDR3 comprises 14 residues. Per the germline V gene, CDR1 is SGHRS and CDR2 is YFSETQ. The CDR3 region is CASSFGDSGNIQYF.

The genes are TRBV20-1 and TRBJ2-1. The germline V gene has CDR1 DFQATT and CDR2 SNEGSKA (reference sequence). CDR3 length: 11 residues. The CDR3 spells CSASRTNEQFF.

The CDR3 reads CASSSIDRASYNEQFF. This chain joins TRBV5-1 and TRBJ2-1. The germline gives CDR1 SGHRS, CDR2 YFSETQ. CDR3 length: 16 amino acids. Variable domain in full (rest from reference TRBV5-1 and TRBJ2-1): KAGVTQTPRYLIKTRGQQVTLSCSPISGHRSVSWYQQTPGQGLQFLFEYFSETQRNKGNFPGRFSGRQFSNSRSEMNVSTLELGDSALYLCASSSIDRASYNEQFFGPGTRLTVL.

This sequence joins TRBV23-1 and TRBJ2-5; TCRdb outputs TRBD1, but without DNA this stays unchecked. TRBV23-1 is noted as an ORF with a role that remains uncertain. The CDR3 sequence is 19 residues long. CDR3 in amino acids: CASSQSRPYPGQQKETQYF.

The chain joins TRBV6-5 to TRBJ1-1; the D call from TCRdb, TRBD1, cannot be confirmed without DNA. This CDR3 is 13 amino acids long. Germline V CDR1 and CDR2: MNHEY, SVGAGI. CDR3 amino acids: CASRDSLMTEAFF.

J is TRBJ2-5 and V is TRBV12-3 or TRBV12-4; there is no DNA to check the TCRdb D call of TRBD1. CDR3 length: 14 residues. The CDR3 is CASSLARGKETQYF.